Listed below are T cell receptor beta chains from one sample, sequenced in a study of blood T cell repertoires in COVID-19. Clones were sequenced by immunoSEQ multiplex PCR, and TCRdb holds only the in-frame ones, with some missing. The table has some 240,000 clones, approximately 85% seen once. The sequencing sample was made of peripheral blood. These receptors originate from a woman in her seventies with COVID-19, enrolled during active disease. Each CDR3 is given with its conserved first and last residue.

v_gene	CDR3aa
TRBV5-4	CASSMKAPGVANEKLFF
TRBV28	CASSLAGVGREQYF
TRBV7-2	CASSVVIGRDEQFF
TRBV5-1	CASSLGPSGSYNEQFF
TRBV2	CASSEGSGAVGELFF
TRBV18	CASSPEAGAQGYTF
TRBV24-1	CATSETGRLNNEQFF
TRBV28	CASSFGGTRGEQFF
TRBV4-3	CASSQEGATSGANVLTF
TRBV2	CASSETGVGANVLTF
TRBV11-3	CASSSVRTGGTAFF
TRBV18	CASSPQATDGYTF
TRBV3-1/TRBV3-2	CASSQESLQANYGYTF
TRBV20-1	CSASTGNIPGELFF
TRBV15	CATSSPVGLHNEQFF
TRBV20-1	CSARSAGEQYF
TRBV2	CASRLDSGRYGYTF
TRBV5-1	CASSLSGDNEQFF
TRBV7-2	CASSLIAGGTNSPLHF
TRBV2	CASRSNEQYF
TRBV7-6	CAGRSEGTGELFF
TRBV5-6	CASSFRFNSGNTIYF
TRBV28	CASSLSSGRVHEQFF
TRBV7-2	CASSSGNSNTEAFF
TRBV10-3	CAIRGDSNQPQHF
TRBV6-5	CASSPTVNYGYTF
TRBV19	CASSVQGRQDTQYF
TRBV7-2	CASSLIGGITDTQYF
TRBV10-3	CAIRDGGPSYEQYF
TRBV4-1	CASSQAERADNEQFF
TRBV12-5	CASGLRGGIGYNEQFF
TRBV5-4	CASSLRTVMNTEAFF
TRBV6-2/TRBV6-3	CASSYSGLDSYTF
TRBV30	CAWSVRVEHSGANVLTF
TRBV20-1	CSASFLDTDTQYF
TRBV19	CASSTTGGTQPQHF
TRBV19	CASRSRVGYGYTF
TRBV5-4	CASSFTGGPSYNEQFF
TRBV19	CASSYGTGANVLTF
TRBV28	CASSNRVNTEAFF
TRBV2	CASAPARNQPQHF
TRBV7-9	CASSFGPSGKYEQYF
TRBV29-1	CSVRRGELANEQFF
TRBV6-5	CASSYTGTGAEAFF
TRBV7-2	CASSFQGTVGELFF
TRBV4-3	CASSQEGGGNSPLHF
TRBV24-1	CATSDFVGGRYTGELFF
TRBV5-4	CASTLEPSYEQFF
TRBV27	CASSSNRKNYGYTF
TRBV10-3	CAIRDSRHTDTQYF